This is a list of T cell receptor beta chains from one sample in a study of cytomegalovirus exposure and HLA in healthy donors. Some clones are missing from TCRdb's copy, which holds only in-frame ones; the method was immunoSEQ multiplex PCR. The repertoire holds some 120,000 clones, with about 75% as singletons. The sequencing input was PBMCs. The receptors derive from a woman aged 40 to 55 in good health and CMV-seropositive. Both conserved end residues are part of each CDR3. D genes are given only for firm matches. The listing skips clone size in some rows; elsewhere it reads once, few, many or a size class.

v_call	j_call	d_call	clone_size	cdr3_aa	cdr3_nt
TRBV15	TRBJ2-2	-	-	CATSQPNTGELFF	TGTGCCACGTCACAACCGAACACCGGGGAGCTGTTTTTT
TRBV30	TRBJ1-1	TRBD1	-	CAWTGQGWNTEAFF	TGTGCCTGGACGGGACAGGGATGGAACACTGAAGCTTTCTTT
TRBV5-6	TRBJ2-3	-	-	CASSPGPHTDTQYF	TGTGCCAGCAGCCCAGGGCCTCACACAGATACGCAGTATTTT
TRBV30	TRBJ1-3	-	-	CAWSVPGVRGNTIYF	TGTGCCTGGAGTGTACCAGGGGTGAGGGGAAACACCATATATTTT
TRBV13	TRBJ2-7	-	-	CASSLQGTEQYF	TGTGCCAGCAGCTTACAGGGGACCGAGCAGTACTTC
TRBV5-1	TRBJ2-1	TRBD2	-	CASSTSGGAIYNEQFF	TGCGCCAGCAGCACTAGCGGGGGGGCCATCTACAATGAGCAGTTCTTC
TRBV30	TRBJ1-5	-	-	CAWKRFGSNQPQHF	TGTGCCTGGAAGAGGTTCGGAAGCAATCAGCCCCAGCATTTT
TRBV19	TRBJ2-3	TRBD2	-	CASSMSLAASLDTQYF	TGTGCCAGTAGTATGTCTCTAGCGGCCTCTTTGGATACGCAGTATTTT
TRBV6-1	TRBJ1-5	-	-	CASSEERHGVNQPQHF	TGTGCCAGCAGTGAGGAAAGGCACGGGGTCAATCAGCCCCAGCATTTT
TRBV14	TRBJ2-6	-	-	CASSPRASLISGANVLTF	TGTGCCAGCAGCCCCAGGGCTTCCCTCATCTCTGGGGCCAACGTCCTGACTTTC
TRBV5-5	TRBJ2-7	-	few	CASSPISASSYEQYF	TGTGCCAGCAGCCCTATAAGTGCGAGCTCCTACGAGCAGTACTTC
TRBV9	TRBJ2-2	-	-	CASSSGTPHTGELFF	TGTGCCAGCAGTTCCGGGACTCCCCACACCGGGGAGCTGTTTTTT
TRBV5-4	TRBJ1-1	-	few	CASSRQDTEAFF	TGTGCCAGCAGCCGACAGGACACTGAAGCTTTCTTT
TRBV5-1	TRBJ1-2	-	once	CASSSSGVGASNYGYTF	TGCGCCAGCAGCTCGTCCGGCGTAGGGGCATCTAACTATGGCTACACCTTC